Described below is a single T cell receptor (beta chain) sequence and its context. As yet, its antigen is unknown. This entry comes from a study of cytomegalovirus exposure and HLA in healthy donors. Findings and caveats of the study: The study designated about 160 TCR beta chains cytomegalovirus-associated. The study found most TCR sequences rare, yet found some public TCRs in many donors.

The CDR3 spans 14 residues. In germline, CDR1 is LNHDA, CDR2 SQIVND (reference sequence). The V end was cut by 5 bases, the J end by 6 bases, with 13 bases between. TCRdb's table, derived via immunoSEQ multiplex PCR, lists solely in-frame clones and lacks some. The repertoire includes roughly 120,000 clones, around 94% of them detected once, and roughly 1.2% sits in the top ten. This chain uses TRBV19 with TRBJ2-2; possibly TRBD1 for D (6 bases). The source of this sequence is a young woman in good health and CMV-seronegative. The sequenced sample was PBMCs. The CDR3 loop is CASSSFSGAGELFF. The CDR3 nucleotides are TGTGCCAGTAGTTCCTTTTCAGGGGCCGGGGAGCTGTTTTTT.